Each of the 7 T cell receptor beta chains below was sequenced from the same sample in a study of blood T cell repertoires in COVID-19. TCRdb's table, derived via immunoSEQ multiplex PCR, lists solely in-frame clones and lacks some. The sample lists about 190,000 clones, 84% seen once, with approximately 3% in the top ten. The sample consisted of PBMCs or T cells enriched from blood (not recorded which). The source of these receptors is a woman aged 25 to 39 who had been exposed to COVID-19.

V gene TRBV6-4 combines with J gene TRBJ2-3; 15 bases match TRBD2. This CDR3 is 17 amino acids long. CDR1 MRHNA and CDR2 SNTAGT come from the germline V gene. J was trimmed by 1 base and V by 6 bases; bases with no gene match: 5. CDR3: CASSGLAGGPGTDTQYF. The DNA of the CDR3 is TGTGCCAGCAGCGGACTAGCGGGGGGGCCGGGCACAGATACGCAGTATTTT.

The genes are TRBV18 and TRBJ1-2, with 7 bases aligning to TRBD1. The CDR3 loop spans 14 amino acids. CDR1 KGHSH and CDR2 LQKENI come from the germline V gene. Trimming removed 5 bases from V and 7 bases from J; junction bases left unmatched: 10. The CDR3 here is CASSSQGHLPGYTF. The CDR3 nucleotides read TGTGCCAGCTCATCACAGGGGCATCTTCCTGGCTACACCTTC.

The chain employs TRBV15 and TRBJ1-4; 7 nucleotides match TRBD1. V gave up 1 base and J gave up 8 bases; unmatched junction bases: 10. The germline V gene has CDR1 LNHNV and CDR2 YYDKDF (reference sequence). This CDR3 is built from 16 residues. The CDR3 bases are TGTGCCACCAGCAGAGGTACCCGGGACAGCGAGGAAAAACTGTTTTTT. This codes for CATSRGTRDSEEKLFF.

The chain couples TRBV29-1 to TRBJ1-1; maybe TRBD1 (5 bases). CDR1 is SQVTM and CDR2 is ANQGSEA in the germline V gene. V was shortened by 6 bases and J by 3 bases, with 11 bases between the two germline ends. CDR3 size: 12 residues. This chain's CDR3 is CSVALGDTEAFF. The CDR3 DNA follows: TGCAGCGTCGCCCTAGGGGACACTGAAGCTTTCTTT.

This clone showed up just once. The chain is built from TRBV6-5 and TRBJ2-5, with 8 bases identical to TRBD1. Germline-derived CDR1 and CDR2 are MNHEY and SVGAGI. CDR3 length: 13 residues. J lost 7 bases, V lost 6 bases, and 7 bases had no gene match. The CDR3 nucleotides are TGTGCCAGCAGGATAGACAGGGGAGTGACCCAGTACTTC. Its translation is CASRIDRGVTQYF.

The V gene is TRBV11-2, the J gene TRBJ2-7, with D unclear. The germline V and J ends were trimmed by 0 bases and 3 bases, with 6 bases remaining between them. The CDR3 is 13 residues long. Germline-derived CDR1 and CDR2 are SGHAT and FQNNGV. The CDR3 reads CASSLEADYEQYF. The CDR3 DNA reads TGTGCCAGCAGCTTAGAGGCAGACTACGAGCAGTACTTC.

This clone occurred a few times. The V call is TRBV7-9, the J call TRBJ1-2; D might be TRBD1 (6 bases). Germline CDR1 and CDR2: SEHNR and FQNEAQ (reference sequence). This CDR3 is 13 amino acids long. V lost 1 base and J 6 bases, leaving 9 bases between the germline ends. DNA of the CDR3: TGTGCCAGCAGCTTAGGAGGGGGTAATGGCTACACCTTC. Its translation: CASSLGGGNGYTF.